This T cell receptor beta chain was documented in a study of T cell responses to AZD1222 COVID-19 vaccine. V lost 0 bases and J 4 bases, leaving 15 bases between the germline ends. This CDR3 is built from 16 residues. Germline-derived CDR1 and CDR2 are LNHDA and SQIVND (reference sequence). Generated by immunoSEQ multiplex PCR, the TCRdb table keeps only in-frame clones and is missing some. The sample lists about 140,000 clones; over 65% were seen once. The input for sequencing was peripheral blood, taken on day 0 of AZD1222 vaccination. This sequence joins TRBV19 and TRBJ2-5; D unresolved. This sequence originates from an adult in good health. The CDR3 protein is CASSIERLGSGETQYF. The CDR3 DNA reads TGTGCCAGTAGTATAGAGAGGCTGGGTTCGGGAGAGACCCAGTACTTC. Variable domain in full (rest from reference TRBV19 and TRBJ2-5): DGGITQSPKYLFRKEGQNVTLSCEQNLNHDAMYWYRQDPGQGLRLIYYSQIVNDFQKGDIAEGYSVSREKKESFPLTVTSAQKNPTAFYLCASSIERLGSGETQYFGPGTRLLVL.